This T cell receptor (beta chain) was identified in a study of Graves' ophthalmopathy and Graves' hyperthyroidism. This clonotype was detected many times. Amplified TCR beta CDR3 regions were obtained using RNA transcripts as template. The first-round RT-PCR employed HTBI primers together with the Qiagen OneStep RT-PCR kit. A multiplex PCR was then performed as the second round. TCRdb redid the calling of the multiplex PCR reads with MiXCR, one entry per CDR3 protein. The sample contains about 220,000 distinct CDR3 sequences, approximately 21% of which appear only once. V was cut by 3 bases and J by 9 bases, with 11 bases left in between. There are 12 residues in the CDR3.

The clonotype originates from a woman aged 50 to 65 with Graves' ophthalmopathy. The chain has TRBV12-3 or TRBV12-4 and TRBJ1-1, with a weak D call TRBD1 (6 bases). The specimen was peripheral blood. The DNA of the CDR3 is TGTGCCAGCAGTTTTGGGACATTAAAAGCTTTCTTT. The encoded protein is CASSFGTLKAFF.